The 10 T cell receptor beta chains reported below all come from one sample, sequenced in a study of Tregs in tolerant kidney transplant recipients (dated by TCRdb to about 2019). Transplants used related donors with nonmyeloablative bone marrow transplantation; mixed chimerism was transient in the human trials. Preparation of the library involved the immunoSEQ multiplex PCR assay. TCRdb holds this immuneACCESS table with in-frame rearrangements only. Some clones are missing; in checked studies, unresolved V genes explain under half, and the rest has no known cause. Recorded for this sample are more than 90,000 clones; over 85% of them occurred a single time. The ten largest clones represent roughly 1.5% of the sample. This specimen consisted of CD4+ T cells from blood (PBMCs), obtained 12 months after the transplant. These receptor sequences come from a human patient who received a combined kidney and bone marrow transplant. Because of the transplant, the T cells may be the graft donor's rather than the patient's own.

V and J are TRBV6-1 and TRBJ2-7; D may be TRBD2 (5 bases). The CDR3 has 14 residues. V was cut by 2 bases and J by 0 bases, with 8 bases left in between. CDR1 and CDR2 (germline): MNHNS, SASEGT. This CDR3 is CASSERGSSYEQYF. CDR3 sequence (DNA): TGTGCCAGCAGTGAACGAGGGAGCTCCTACGAGCAGTACTTC.

The V call is TRBV5-4, the J call TRBJ1-2; TRBD1 might be the D (5 bases). Germline V CDR1 and CDR2: SGHNT, YYREEE (reference sequence). The CDR3 is 14 residues long. V was trimmed by 2 bases and J by 1 base, leaving 9 bases between them. The DNA of the CDR3 is TGTGCCAGCAGCTTTCAGCAGGGTAACTATGGCTACACCTTC. Translated, it gives CASSFQQGNYGYTF. The full variable domain, rest sourced from reference TRBV5-4 and TRBJ1-2, is ETGVTQSPTHLIKTRGQQVTLRCSSQSGHNTVSWYQQALGQGPQFIFQYYREEENGRGNFPPRFSGLQFPNYSSELNVNALELDDSALYLCASSFQQGNYGYTFGSGTRLTVV.

The V and J genes are TRBV18 and TRBJ1-1; D might be TRBD1 (6 bases). Trimming stripped 3 bases from V and 0 bases from J, with 8 bases between. The CDR3 extends over 14 amino acids. The V gene's germline CDR1 is KGHSH and CDR2 LQKENI. The CDR3 region has the DNA TGTGCCAGCTCACCGGGACACTTGAACACTGAAGCTTTCTTT. Its protein product is CASSPGHLNTEAFF. Using reference TRBV18 and TRBJ1-1 for the parts outside the CDR3, the full variable domain is NAGVMQNPRHLVRRRGQEARLRCSPMKGHSHVYWYRQLPEEGLKFMVYLQKENIIDESGMPKERFSAEFPKEGPSILRIQQVVRGDSAAYFCASSPGHLNTEAFFGQGTRLTVV.

The CDR3 protein is CSVSSSGSVNEQFF. Here the CDR3 DNA reads TGCAGCGTTTCGTCGAGCGGGAGTGTAAATGAGCAGTTCTTC. This chain joins TRBV29-1 and TRBJ2-1; 8 positions agree with TRBD2. Germline lookup yields CDR1 SQVTM and CDR2 ANQGSEA. CDR3 length equals 14 residues. V lost 5 bases, J lost 7 bases, and 10 bases stayed unmatched.

J is TRBJ1-4 and V is TRBV28; 10 bases line up with TRBD1. The CDR3 runs 14 residues. The germline gives CDR1 MDHEN, CDR2 SYDVKM. Trimming cost V 9 bases and J 7 bases; bases outside gene matches: 8. The CDR3 DNA reads TGTGCCAGTTACCGGACAGGGGGGAGTGAAAAACTGTTTTTT. This translates into CASYRTGGSEKLFF.

The chain couples TRBV28 to TRBJ1-2; no definite D call. The CDR3 has 15 residues. Trimming took off 7 bases at V and 4 bases at J, with 19 bases between the two ends. Germline CDR1 reads MDHEN; CDR2 reads SYDVKM. CDR3 region: CASNYWREHGYGYTF. The CDR3 region has the DNA TGTGCCAGCAACTATTGGAGGGAACATGGCTATGGCTACACCTTC.

The chain couples TRBV2 to TRBJ1-2; TRBD1 matches 8 bases. CDR3 length equals 15 residues. The germline V gene has CDR1 SNHLY and CDR2 FYNNEI. Trimming at V came to 9 bases and at J to 7 bases, leaving 16 bases not matched to a gene. In DNA form, the CDR3 reads TGTGCCAGAGACAGGGGCGGTTGGGTGCAGGGTGGCTACACCTTC. Translation gives CARDRGGWVQGGYTF.

The chain recombines TRBV7-9 with TRBJ2-5, with 10 bases that match TRBD1. TRBJ2-7 matches the DNA end more closely, so the J call is doubtful. The CDR3 is 14 amino acids. Germline lookup yields CDR1 SEHNR and CDR2 FQNEAQ (reference sequence). The CDR3 region has the DNA TGTGCCAGCAGCTTAAGGACAGGGGGGGGCGAGCAGTACTTC. This translates into CASSLRTGGGEQYF.

The genes are TRBV18 and TRBJ2-5; 8 nucleotides line up with TRBD2. CDR1 and CDR2 (germline): KGHSH, LQKENI. This CDR3 spans 15 amino acids. The trim removed 3 bases at V and 4 bases at J, leaving 7 bases unmatched. The CDR3 DNA reads as TGTGCCAGCTCACCCGGGAGGGCCGGCAGAGAGACCCAGTACTTC. Its protein product is CASSPGRAGRETQYF. Using reference TRBV18 and TRBJ2-5 for the parts outside the CDR3, the full variable domain is NAGVMQNPRHLVRRRGQEARLRCSPMKGHSHVYWYRQLPEEGLKFMVYLQKENIIDESGMPKERFSAEFPKEGPSILRIQQVVRGDSAAYFCASSPGRAGRETQYFGPGTRLLVL.

The rearrangement links TRBV2 to TRBJ2-1; no clear D gene. The CDR3 has 11 residues. CDR1 is SNHLY, CDR2 FYNNEI, per germline. Trimming took off 8 bases at V and 9 bases at J, with 11 bases between the two ends. CDR3 nucleotide sequence: TGTGCCAGCGCCCGAGAGGTTGAGCAGTTCTTC. It encodes CASAREVEQFF.